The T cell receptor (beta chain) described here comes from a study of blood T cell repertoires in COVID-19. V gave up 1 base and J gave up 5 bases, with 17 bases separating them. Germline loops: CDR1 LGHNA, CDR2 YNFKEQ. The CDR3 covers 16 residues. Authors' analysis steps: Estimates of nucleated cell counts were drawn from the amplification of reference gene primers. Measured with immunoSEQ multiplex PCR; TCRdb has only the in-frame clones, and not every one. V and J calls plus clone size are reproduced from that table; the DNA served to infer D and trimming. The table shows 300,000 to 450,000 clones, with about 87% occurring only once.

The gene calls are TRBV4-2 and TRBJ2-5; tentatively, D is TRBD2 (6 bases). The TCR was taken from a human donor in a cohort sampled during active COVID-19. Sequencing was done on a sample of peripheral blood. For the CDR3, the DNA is TGTGCCAGCAGCCAAGGTAAACTAGCAGGGATCGAGACCCAGTACTTC. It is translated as CASSQGKLAGIETQYF.